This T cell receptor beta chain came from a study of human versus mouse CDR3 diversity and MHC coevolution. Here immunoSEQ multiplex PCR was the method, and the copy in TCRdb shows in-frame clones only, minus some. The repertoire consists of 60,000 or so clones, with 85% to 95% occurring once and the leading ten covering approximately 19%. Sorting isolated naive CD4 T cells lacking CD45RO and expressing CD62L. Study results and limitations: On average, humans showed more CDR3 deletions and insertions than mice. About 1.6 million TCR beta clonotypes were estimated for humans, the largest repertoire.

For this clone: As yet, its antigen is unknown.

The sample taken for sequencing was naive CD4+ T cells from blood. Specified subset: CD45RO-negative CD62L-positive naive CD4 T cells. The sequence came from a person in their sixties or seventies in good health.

CDR3 bases: TGTGCCAGCAGCTTGGAAGGGAGCAGGGGTGGCGAGCAGTACTTC. Protein: CASSLEGSRGGEQYF. V usage is TRBV5-4 and J usage is TRBJ2-7; weak D call: TRBD1 (6 bases). Germline CDR1 is SGHNT and CDR2 is YYREEE (reference sequence). The V gene lost 0 bases and the J gene lost 6 bases, with 16 bases spanning the gap. The CDR3 totals 15 residues.